This T cell receptor (beta chain) was sequenced for a study of blood T cells in healthy people across ages. The use of a sample-barcoded 5' primer and a J-beta primer mix characterized a second PCR of 7 to 11 cycles. A tag from a template-switch adaptor with 12 random nucleotides marked each cDNA molecule. TCRdb ran MiXCR on the 5' RACE reads and lists one entry per CDR3 protein. The repertoire has 650,000 to 1,000,000 distinct CDR3 sequences, roughly 34% of them found once; the top ten carry over 10%. This clonotype showed up just a few times. V was pared by 2 bases and J by 6 bases, with 6 bases of the junction left unmatched. Germline-derived CDR1 and CDR2 are GTSNPN and SVGIG (reference sequence). This CDR3 comprises 14 residues.

The sample was blood. The chain employs TRBV30 and TRBJ2-1, with 8 bases identical to TRBD2. The receptor was derived from a man aged 18 to 30 in good health. CDR3 coding DNA: TGTGCCTGGAGTAGACTAGCGTTCCTCAATGAGCAGTTCTTC. Amino acid sequence: CAWSRLAFLNEQFF.